These 32 T cell receptor beta chains share one sample of origin, sequenced in a study of T cells in Graves' hyperthyroidism and ophthalmopathy (dated by TCRdb to between 2018 and 2021). Receptor amplification or capture employed multiplex PCR. The run used an Illumina HiSeq 2000. TCR beta CDR3 regions were amplified from RNA transcripts. For the first round of RT-PCR on the TCR CDR3, the HTBI primer set was used together with the Qiagen OneStep RT-PCR kit. TCRdb took the public reads, trimmed them with fastp at Q25, ran MiXCR for clone calling and kept in-frame beta chains. Every entry covers one CDR3 protein and lists the most common genes and DNA from its rows. This sample gives roughly 750,000 distinct CDR3 sequences in total; 16% of them show up just once. Approximately 8.4% of the sample goes to the ten largest clones. What was sequenced was blood. The receptors shown here come from a man aged 18 to 29 with Graves' hyperthyroidism.

This clonotype was observed at least ten times. This sequence joins TRBV6-1 and TRBJ2-1; D call uncertain. The V end was cut by 4 bases, the J end by 5 bases, with 12 bases between. The CDR3 loop spans 14 amino acids. Per germline, CDR1 MNHNS and CDR2 SASEGT. The CDR3 here is CASSAINHNNEQFF. CDR3 in DNA: TGTGCCAGCAGTGCGATAAACCATAACAATGAGCAGTTCTTC.

This clonotype appeared a few times. The J gene is TRBJ1-2, the V gene TRBV7-9, with D unresolved. The CDR3 consists of 11 residues. Trimming took off 8 bases at V and 7 bases at J, with 11 bases between the two ends. Germline V CDR1 and CDR2: SEHNR, FQNEAQ (reference sequence). CDR3 in DNA: TGTGCCAGCCCATCTGGTCTTGGCTACACCTTC. Amino acid sequence: CASPSGLGYTF.

V gene TRBV4-1 combines with J gene TRBJ2-7; 7 bases align to TRBD1. This CDR3 has 16 amino acids. J gave up 1 base and V 1 base, and 7 bases lay outside the gene matches. Germline V lookup: CDR1 MGHRA, CDR2 YSYEKL. Here the CDR3 DNA reads TGCGCCAGCAGCCAAGTTCTCGGGGACAGATCCTACGAGCAGTACTTC. Translation: CASSQVLGDRSYEQYF.

This clonotype was counted ten times or more. This chain connects TRBV12-3 or TRBV12-4 to TRBJ2-3, with D perhaps TRBD2 (5 bases). CDR3 length equals 14 residues. Trimming removed 4 bases from V and 4 bases from J, with 12 bases in between. The CDR3 sequence is CASSSGVRADTQYF. CDR3 nucleotides: TGTGCCAGCAGTTCCGGGGTCCGAGCAGATACGCAGTATTTT.

The chain links TRBV2 to TRBJ2-2; no firm D call. V shed 4 bases and J shed 0 bases, with 9 bases lying between them. The germline V gene encodes CDR1 SNHLY and CDR2 FYNNEI. This CDR3 comprises 15 residues. The CDR3 DNA reads as TGTGCCAGCAGTGCCGACAAGCCGAACACCGGGGAGCTGTTTTTT. It codes for CASSADKPNTGELFF.

The rearrangement joins TRBV3-1 to TRBJ2-3, with TRBD2 matching 14 bases. The CDR3 has 16 residues. Germline lookup yields CDR1 LGHDT and CDR2 YNNKEL (reference sequence). The trim removed 4 bases at V and 7 bases at J, leaving 7 bases unmatched. The CDR3 nucleotides are TGTGCCAGCAGCCCGGGACTAGCGGGAGCTGGGCATACGCAGTATTTT. Residues: CASSPGLAGAGHTQYF.

This clonotype was recorded at least ten times. The chain combines TRBV20-1 with TRBJ2-7; 10 bases map to TRBD1. The CDR3 sequence is 13 residues long. CDR1 is DFQATT, CDR2 SNEGSKA, per germline (reference sequence). V dropped 5 bases and J dropped 5; count of bases not matched to a gene: 6. The CDR3 protein is CSAGRTGGNEQYF. DNA of the CDR3: TGCAGTGCTGGTCGGACAGGGGGAAACGAGCAGTACTTC.

The chain uses TRBV7-9 and TRBJ2-1; D may be TRBD2 (7 bases). The CDR3 consists of 13 residues. Trimming left V 7 bases short and J 4 bases short, with 11 bases between. The germline CDR1 and CDR2 sequences are SEHNR and FQNEAQ (reference sequence). The CDR3 region is CASMGGGYNEQFF. CDR3 bases: TGTGCCAGCATGGGAGGGGGTTACAATGAGCAGTTCTTC.

At least ten counts were recorded for this clonotype. The chain couples TRBV28 to TRBJ2-3, with D tentatively TRBD1 (5 bases). CDR1 is MDHEN, CDR2 SYDVKM, per germline. Trimming took 6 bases from V and 2 from J, leaving 15 bases between them. The CDR3 spans 15 residues. The DNA of the CDR3 is TGTGCCAGCAGCCCTCCAGGGCCCCCCACAGATACGCAGTATTTT. Encoded protein: CASSPPGPPTDTQYF.

This clonotype was seen more than once but under ten times. V is TRBV29-1 and J is TRBJ2-5, with D perhaps TRBD2 (5 bases). Germline CDR1 reads SQVTM; CDR2 reads ANQGSEA. This CDR3 region has 14 residues. V was clipped by 7 bases and J by 3 bases, with 18 bases between them. CDR3 protein: CSAPPDGAEETQYF. The CDR3 coding sequence is TGCAGCGCCCCTCCGGATGGAGCGGAAGAGACCCAGTACTTC.

CDR3: CATSDLHRPYEQYF. For the CDR3, the DNA is TGTGCCACCAGTGATTTGCACAGGCCCTACGAGCAGTACTTC. This chain links TRBV24-1 with TRBJ2-7; perhaps TRBD1 as D (5 bases). Trimming took off 0 bases at V and 2 bases at J, with 7 bases between the two ends. The germline V gene encodes CDR1 KGHDR and CDR2 SFDVKD. The CDR3 extends over 14 amino acids.

This clonotype was seen only a few times. V and J are TRBV4-2 and TRBJ2-5; TRBD2 matches 7 bases. Germline V gene sequence: CDR1 LGHNA, CDR2 YNFKEQ. The CDR3 is 17 amino acids. Trimming cost V 3 bases and J 4 bases; bases outside gene matches: 14. This CDR3 reads CASSQTYRREWGETQYF. For the CDR3, the DNA is TGTGCCAGCAGCCAGACATATAGGCGGGAGTGGGGAGAGACCCAGTACTTC.

The CDR3 is CASSSIRDGYTGELFF. Written as DNA, the CDR3 is TGTGCCAGCAGTTCGATACGGGACGGGTACACCGGGGAGCTGTTTTTT. V gene TRBV12-3 or TRBV12-4 combines with J gene TRBJ2-2; D tentatively reads TRBD1 or TRBD2 (5 bases each). CDR3 size: 16 residues. Between the trimmed V and J ends, which lost 4 bases and 3 bases, there was a span of 15 bases.

A remark on this clonotype: One end of the junction does not line up with germline, which may come from a read error. This chain links TRBV6-1 with TRBJ1-3, with a possible D match to TRBD1 (5 bases). This CDR3 has 14 amino acids. Germline CDR1 is MNHNS and CDR2 is SASEGT. The CDR3 DNA is TGTGCCAGCAGTGAACGGGGCTCTGGGAACACCATATATTTT. It yields the protein CASSERGSGNTIYF.

This clonotype appeared many times. V gene TRBV2 combines with J gene TRBJ1-1; weak D call: TRBD1 (5 bases). Deletions cut 6 bases from V and 3 bases from J, with 14 bases between. CDR3 length: 14 amino acids. Germline V gene data show CDR1 as SNHLY and CDR2 as FYNNEI. The CDR3 region is CASRGRGGDTEAFF. The DNA for the CDR3 is TGTGCCAGCAGGGGTCGTGGGGGGGACACTGAAGCTTTCTTT. The variable domain in full, completed from reference TRBV2 and TRBJ1-1, reads EPEVTQTPSHQVTQMGQEVILRCVPISNHLYFYWYRQILGQKVEFLVSFYNNEISEKSEIFDDQFSVERPDGSNFTLKIRSTKLEDSAMYFCASRGRGGDTEAFFGQGTRLTVV.

In its sample, this clonotype was seen once. The genes are TRBV4-3 and TRBJ1-3; D is unclear. Germline V gives CDR1 LGHNA, CDR2 YSLEER. With 1 base removed from V and 0 bases from J, the gap between germline ends came to 10 bases. CDR3 size: 16 residues. Here the CDR3 reads CASSQGVVSSGNTIYF. The CDR3 coding sequence is TGCGCCAGCAGCCAAGGGGTCGTAAGCTCTGGAAACACCATATATTTT.

The V call is TRBV2, the J call TRBJ2-7; a possible D gene is TRBD2 (5 bases). V dropped 5 bases and J dropped 2 bases, with 13 bases sitting between them. Looked up from germline, CDR1 is SNHLY and CDR2 is FYNNEI. There are 14 residues in the CDR3. CDR3 residues: CASSPLAVAYEQYF. In DNA form, the CDR3 reads TGTGCCAGCAGTCCTCTAGCTGTAGCCTACGAGCAGTACTTC. The full variable domain, its missing parts supplied by reference TRBV2 and TRBJ2-7, is EPEVTQTPSHQVTQMGQEVILRCVPISNHLYFYWYRQILGQKVEFLVSFYNNEISEKSEIFDDQFSVERPDGSNFTLKIRSTKLEDSAMYFCASSPLAVAYEQYFGPGTRLTVT.

This clonotype came up many times. The CDR3 reads CASSLSPLPVGFETQYF. The DNA for the CDR3 is TGTGCCAGCAGTTTATCCCCCCTCCCGGTGGGGTTTGAGACCCAGTACTTC. The chain combines TRBV28 with TRBJ2-5; D unclear. This CDR3 has 17 amino acids. Germline CDR1 reads MDHEN; CDR2 reads SYDVKM. The germline V and J ends were trimmed by 1 base and 5 bases, with 20 bases remaining between them.

The CDR3 DNA is TGTGCCAGCAGTGAAGCTCGAGGAGGTACTGAAGCTTTCTTT. Residues: CASSEARGGTEAFF. The rearrangement links TRBV6-1 to TRBJ1-1, with D unclear. Germline assignment: CDR1 MNHNS and CDR2 SASEGT. With 0 bases removed from V and 5 bases from J, the gap between germline ends came to 10 bases. This CDR3 region has 14 residues.

This clonotype was observed a handful of times. The chain couples TRBV5-6 to TRBJ2-1; TRBD1 aligns across 7 bases. CDR3 size: 17 residues. Trimming at V came to 0 bases and at J to 1 base, leaving 7 bases not matched to a gene. CDR1 SGHDT and CDR2 YYEEEE come from the germline V gene. The CDR3 sequence is CASSLDAGQESYNEQFF. The DNA of the CDR3 is TGTGCCAGCAGCTTGGATGCCGGACAGGAATCCTACAATGAGCAGTTCTTC.

This clonotype was counted between two and nine times. The J gene is TRBJ2-5, the V gene TRBV29-1, with 9 bases aligning to TRBD1. Trimming took 4 bases from V and 2 from J; bases not matched to a gene: 8. Germline CDR1 and CDR2: SQVTM and ANQGSEA. CDR3 size: 15 residues. CDR3 region: CSVGFGTGTQETQYF. The CDR3 DNA reads TGCAGCGTTGGATTCGGGACAGGGACTCAAGAGACCCAGTACTTC.

This clonotype was seen ten or more times. V usage is TRBV12-3 or TRBV12-4 and J usage is TRBJ2-1, with 8 bases that match TRBD2. This CDR3 spans 13 amino acids. V trimming: 3 bases; J trimming: 9 bases; junction bases outside the gene matches: 4. The CDR3 DNA sequence: TGTGCCAGCAGTTTGCCGGGGGGGAGTGAGCAGTTCTTC. Translated: CASSLPGGSEQFF.

This clonotype was counted many times. V and J are TRBV28 and TRBJ1-4; D is unclear. CDR3 length equals 11 residues. Trimming took off 3 bases at V and 10 bases at J, with 6 bases between the two ends. In germline, CDR1 is MDHEN, CDR2 SYDVKM. The CDR3 loop is CASSFSGKLFF. The CDR3 bases are TGTGCCAGCAGTTTTAGCGGAAAACTGTTTTTT.

This clonotype showed up many times. The rearrangement joins TRBV18 to TRBJ2-3; 10 nucleotides match TRBD2. The length of the CDR3 is 16 residues. CDR1 and CDR2 (germline): KGHSH, LQKENI. With V trimmed by 3 bases and J by 2 bases, 5 bases remained unmatched. This chain's CDR3 is CASSPPSGRTTDTQYF. The CDR3 DNA reads as TGTGCCAGCTCACCGCCTAGCGGGAGAACCACAGATACGCAGTATTTT. The full variable domain, rest sourced from reference TRBV18 and TRBJ2-3, is NAGVMQNPRHLVRRRGQEARLRCSPMKGHSHVYWYRQLPEEGLKFMVYLQKENIIDESGMPKERFSAEFPKEGPSILRIQQVVRGDSAAYFCASSPPSGRTTDTQYFGPGTRLTVL.

This clonotype was seen repeatedly, ten times or more. The rearrangement links TRBV6-2 or TRBV6-3 to TRBJ2-1; 8 bases fit TRBD2. The CDR3 totals 12 residues. Germline CDR1 reads MNHEY; CDR2 reads SVGEGT. V gave up 6 bases and J gave up 6 bases; unmatched junction bases: 1. Here the CDR3 reads CASRGTSNEQFF. The CDR3 nucleotides read TGTGCCAGCAGGGGGACTAGCAATGAGCAGTTCTTC.

With respect to this clonotype: Since the CDR3 does not end with the conserved phenylalanine or tryptophan, this likely comes from a read error. The chain uses TRBV7-9 and TRBJ1-1, with D perhaps TRBD1 (5 bases). Trimming cost V 0 bases and J 6 bases, with 11 bases left between them. CDR3 length: 14 residues. Germline-derived CDR1 and CDR2 are SEHNR and FQNEAQ (reference sequence). CDR3 DNA: TGTGCCAGCAGCTTAGCGCTTGGGACCCCTGAAGCTTTCCTT. Translation gives CASSLALGTPEAFL.

J is TRBJ2-2 and V is TRBV7-2; the match to TRBD2 covers 9 bases. Trimming at V came to 4 bases and at J to 2 bases, leaving 5 bases not matched to a gene. Germline CDR1 SGHTA, CDR2 FQGNSA. CDR3 length: 16 amino acids. The CDR3 region has the DNA TGTGCCAGCAGCTCCGTAGCGGGAGTTAACACCGGGGAGCTGTTTTTT. It codes for CASSSVAGVNTGELFF. The whole variable domain, remainder taken from reference TRBV7-2 and TRBJ2-2, is GAGVSQSPSNKVTEKGKDVELRCDPISGHTALYWYRQSLGQGLEFLIYFQGNSAPDKSGLPSDRFSAERTGGSVSTLTIQRTQQEDSAVYLCASSSVAGVNTGELFFGEGSRLTVL.

This clonotype was seen a handful of times. The rearrangement uses TRBV20-1 and TRBJ2-1; possibly TRBD1 for D (5 bases). Germline values: CDR1 DFQATT, CDR2 SNEGSKA (reference sequence). V shed 0 bases and J shed 8 bases, with 17 bases lying between them. This CDR3 has 15 amino acids. In DNA form, the CDR3 reads TGCAGTGCTAGAGATGAGCCTGGACATCAGCATGAGCAGTTCTTC. This translates into CSARDEPGHQHEQFF.

V and J are TRBV20-1 and TRBJ1-2, with no clear D. V dropped 0 bases and J dropped 1 base, with 12 bases sitting between them. Germline V gene sequence: CDR1 DFQATT, CDR2 SNEGSKA (reference sequence). This CDR3 has 15 amino acids. The CDR3 region is CSARDDYSDNYGYTF. DNA for the CDR3: TGCAGTGCTAGAGACGATTACAGTGATAACTATGGCTACACCTTC.

This clonotype occurred many times. The rearrangement joins TRBV28 to TRBJ1-5; D not certain. Germline CDR1 is MDHEN and CDR2 is SYDVKM. This CDR3 has 16 amino acids. V was pared by 2 bases and J by 4 bases, with 15 bases between. This chain's CDR3 is CASSLRTVVGNQPQHF. The CDR3 nucleotides read TGTGCCAGCAGTTTACGTACGGTAGTGGGAAATCAGCCCCAGCATTTT.

This clonotype appeared many times. J is TRBJ2-7 and V is TRBV14; D is possibly TRBD2 (7 bases). The CDR3 has 13 residues. Trimming took 4 bases from V and 6 from J, leaving 13 bases between them. CDR1 SGHDN and CDR2 FVKESK come from the germline V gene. The CDR3 coding sequence is TGTGCCAGCAGCCCCCGGGGGGCTTCCGAGCAGTACTTC. This gives the protein CASSPRGASEQYF.

This clonotype showed up just a few times. This may arise from a read error, as a much more abundant clone is one base away. V and J are TRBV28 and TRBJ2-7; D possibly corresponds to TRBD1 (6 bases). V shed 6 bases and J shed 5 bases, with 11 bases lying between them. The CDR3 totals 12 residues. The V gene's germline CDR1 is MDHEN and CDR2 SYDVKM. This CDR3 is CASRDSAHEQYF. CDR3 in DNA: TGTGCCAGCAGGGACAGTGCCCACGAGCAGTACTTC.